This TCR beta chain was identified in a study of blood T cell repertoires in COVID-19 (TCRdb year 2020). For the study in its entirety: Collaborator samples came from the United States, Italy and Spain and covered acute and convalescent phases of COVID-19. The material from the prospective study consisted of cDNA or gDNA derived from T cells, B-cell-depleted T cells, or PBMCs. Deeply sampled blood TCRbeta repertoires from subjects exposed to, actively infected with, or recovered from COVID-19 were included in the dataset. The repertoires were released in a freely available public database meant as a resource for research on the immune response to SARS-CoV-2. Samples were obtained from the ongoing ImmuneRACE study (first 160 participants) and from roughly 1,300 subjects provided by 6 global collaborators. Nearly every sample came with metadata listing a de-identified subject ID, COVID-19 status, age in years and sex. Where available, HLA class I and class II types were taken from metadata supplied by the sample provider and were not determined by assay-based typing.

Results and caveats for the whole study, not just this receptor: The quantity of clinical and demographic metadata differed by source and by participant and was supplied without curation.

Measured from the cysteine to the phenylalanine, the CDR3 is 14 residues long. Just the 42-base CDR3 DNA is kept, in frame starting at base 1. From the germline V gene, CDR1 is SGDLS and CDR2 is YYNGEE. At the junction V is shortened by 3 bases and J by 4 bases, with 11 bases in between. The collaborating institutions used their own protocols to collect whole blood in K2EDTA tubes. For TCRbeta analysis, collaborators shipped samples as frozen whole blood, isolated PBMCs, or DNA extracted from either of those sample types. TCRbeta CDR3 regions were amplified from genomic DNA using the immunoSEQ Assay, a bias-controlled multiplex PCR. The authors' analysis ran thus. The number of nucleated cells in each sample was estimated from the amplification of reference gene primers within the assay. Sequence reads were collapsed and filtered to measure the absolute abundance of every unique TCRbeta CDR3 rearrangement. For each sample, productive Simpson clonality was calculated as the square root of Simpson's diversity index over productive rearrangements. In TCRdb, the immuneACCESS table is reduced to in-frame sequences with V and J assigned. These tables do not hold every clone; where another copy was compared, an unresolved V gene accounts for under half, and the others remain unexplained. The V and J calls and clone size were taken over from that table, and D and trimming were inferred from the DNA. The sample records some 66,000 clones, around 87% of which are singletons. The top ten clones comprise 0.95% to 1.5% of the sample.

This clone occurred once. Its antigen target is currently unknown. No base quality values were provided; no much bigger clone lies one nucleotide off. Sequencing input: peripheral blood. Recombination connected TRBV9 to TRBJ2-1; the D region possibly corresponds to TRBD2 (5 bases align). This receptor was obtained from a woman aged 55-70 years with acute or convalescent COVID-19. Read as DNA, the sequence is TGTGCCAGCAGCGCGAGGGAAGGGTACAATGAGCAGTTCTTC. This is translated as CASSAREGYNEQFF.